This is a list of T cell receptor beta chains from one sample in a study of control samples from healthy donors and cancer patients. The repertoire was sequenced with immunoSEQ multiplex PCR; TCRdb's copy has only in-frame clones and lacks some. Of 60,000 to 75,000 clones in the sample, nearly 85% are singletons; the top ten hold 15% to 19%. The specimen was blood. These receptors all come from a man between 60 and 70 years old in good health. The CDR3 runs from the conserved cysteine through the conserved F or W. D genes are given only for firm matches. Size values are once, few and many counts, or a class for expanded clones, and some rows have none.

cdr3_aa: CASSGGTSGYTDTQYF
cdr3_nt: TGTGCCAGCAGCGGCGGGACTAGCGGGTACACAGATACGCAGTATTTT
clone_size: .
d_call: TRBD2
v_call: TRBV9
j_call: TRBJ2-3

cdr3_aa: CASKTGVGEQFF
cdr3_nt: TGTGCCAGCAAGACAGGCGTGGGGGAGCAGTTCTTC
clone_size: .
d_call: .
v_call: TRBV12-3/TRBV12-4
j_call: TRBJ2-1

cdr3_aa: CAWSSWTGVSHEQYF
cdr3_nt: TGTGCCTGGAGTTCCTGGACAGGGGTTTCCCACGAGCAGTACTTC
clone_size: .
d_call: TRBD1
v_call: TRBV30
j_call: TRBJ2-7

cdr3_aa: CASTATGTTYEQYF
cdr3_nt: TGTGCCAGTACCGCCACAGGCACGACCTACGAGCAGTACTTC
clone_size: .
d_call: .
v_call: TRBV19
j_call: TRBJ2-7

cdr3_aa: CASSQRAGWAGELFF
cdr3_nt: TGTGCCAGCAGCCAACGGGCGGGATGGGCCGGGGAGCTGTTTTTT
clone_size: .
d_call: .
v_call: TRBV14
j_call: TRBJ2-2

cdr3_aa: CASSNQLGTEAFF
cdr3_nt: TGCGCCAGCAGCAATCAGTTGGGGACTGAAGCTTTCTTT
clone_size: .
d_call: .
v_call: TRBV4-3
j_call: TRBJ1-1

cdr3_aa: CASSLAHYRRQETQYF
cdr3_nt: TGTGCCAGTAGTCTTGCCCACTACCGACGGCAAGAGACCCAGTACTTC
clone_size: .
d_call: .
v_call: TRBV19
j_call: TRBJ2-5

cdr3_aa: CASTPGRTSSYEQYF
cdr3_nt: TGTGCCAGCACCCCGGGGCGCACGAGCTCCTACGAGCAGTACTTC
clone_size: .
d_call: .
v_call: TRBV11-2
j_call: TRBJ2-7

cdr3_aa: CSPGNTEAFF
cdr3_nt: TGCAGCCCAGGGAACACTGAAGCTTTCTTT
clone_size: .
d_call: .
v_call: TRBV20-1
j_call: TRBJ1-1

cdr3_aa: CASSRGQGATDTQYF
cdr3_nt: TGTGCCAGCAGCCGCGGACAGGGGGCAACAGATACGCAGTATTTT
clone_size: .
d_call: TRBD1
v_call: TRBV11-3
j_call: TRBJ2-3

cdr3_aa: CASSNTGQPPFRPEAFF
cdr3_nt: TGTGCCAGCAGTAATACGGGACAACCTCCCTTCAGACCTGAAGCTTTCTTT
clone_size: .
d_call: .
v_call: TRBV27
j_call: TRBJ1-1

cdr3_aa: CASSPVWQFNYGYTF
cdr3_nt: TGCGCCAGCAGCCCGGTGTGGCAGTTCAACTATGGCTACACCTTC
clone_size: .
d_call: .
v_call: TRBV4-3
j_call: TRBJ1-2

cdr3_aa: CASRESGTLYEQYF
cdr3_nt: TGTGCCAGCAGGGAATCCGGGACTCTCTACGAGCAGTACTTC
clone_size: .
d_call: .
v_call: TRBV2
j_call: TRBJ2-7

cdr3_aa: CASSPRVESPLHF
cdr3_nt: TGTGCCAGCAGTCCGAGGGTGGAATCACCCCTCCACTTT
clone_size: .
d_call: .
v_call: TRBV12-3/TRBV12-4
j_call: TRBJ1-6

cdr3_aa: CASSLVPGGMGEQYF
cdr3_nt: TGTGCCAGCAGCTTAGTCCCAGGGGGCATGGGGGAGCAGTACTTC
clone_size: once
d_call: TRBD1
v_call: TRBV7-8
j_call: TRBJ2-7

cdr3_aa: CASSGGLGKSSYNEQFF
cdr3_nt: TGTGCCAGCAGCGGCGGTTTGGGCAAGAGCTCCTACAATGAGCAGTTCTTC
clone_size: .
d_call: .
v_call: TRBV5-4
j_call: TRBJ2-1

cdr3_aa: CASIGRAGEQYF
cdr3_nt: TGTGCCAGCATTGGCAGGGCGGGCGAGCAGTACTTC
clone_size: .
d_call: .
v_call: TRBV28
j_call: TRBJ2-7

cdr3_aa: CASSSGQGGADTQYF
cdr3_nt: TGCGCCAGCAGCTCAGGACAGGGAGGCGCAGATACGCAGTATTTT
clone_size: .
d_call: TRBD1
v_call: TRBV5-1
j_call: TRBJ2-3

cdr3_aa: CAGDRGNTGELFF
cdr3_nt: TGTGCCGGAGATAGGGGGAACACCGGGGAGCTGTTTTTT
clone_size: once
d_call: .
v_call: TRBV7-9
j_call: TRBJ2-2

cdr3_aa: CASSQDRAGGSQYF
cdr3_nt: TGCGCCAGCAGCCAAGATCGTGCGGGAGGTAGTCAGTACTTC
clone_size: .
d_call: TRBD2
v_call: TRBV4-3
j_call: TRBJ2-7

cdr3_aa: CASRPGQGYNEQFF
cdr3_nt: TGTGCCAGCAGGCCGGGACAGGGGTACAATGAGCAGTTCTTC
clone_size: .
d_call: TRBD1
v_call: TRBV2
j_call: TRBJ2-1

cdr3_aa: CASRGTSLDTGELFF
cdr3_nt: TGTGCCAGCAGAGGGACTAGCCTAGACACCGGGGAGCTGTTTTTT
clone_size: .
d_call: TRBD2
v_call: TRBV7-3
j_call: TRBJ2-2

cdr3_aa: CATSRGGTSGYEQYF
cdr3_nt: TGTGCCACCAGCAGAGGGGGGACTAGCGGTTACGAGCAGTACTTC
clone_size: .
d_call: TRBD2
v_call: TRBV15
j_call: TRBJ2-7

cdr3_aa: CATSRENGGNTEAFF
cdr3_nt: TGTGCCACCAGCAGAGAGAATGGTGGGAACACTGAAGCTTTCTTT
clone_size: .
d_call: .
v_call: TRBV15
j_call: TRBJ1-1

cdr3_aa: CASSKRLAGKNIQYF
cdr3_nt: TGTGCCAGCAGCAAAAGACTAGCGGGAAAAAACATTCAGTACTTC
clone_size: .
d_call: TRBD2
v_call: TRBV13
j_call: TRBJ2-4

cdr3_aa: CSASWGNTIYF
cdr3_nt: TGCAGTGCTAGTTGGGGAAACACCATATATTTT
clone_size: medium-sized
d_call: .
v_call: TRBV20-1
j_call: TRBJ1-3

cdr3_aa: CASSQGTVNTEAFF
cdr3_nt: TGTGCCAGCAGCCAGGGGACGGTGAACACTGAAGCTTTCTTT
clone_size: few
d_call: .
v_call: TRBV3-1/TRBV3-2
j_call: TRBJ1-1

cdr3_aa: CATSRGWGEGLDEQYF
cdr3_nt: TGTGCCACCAGCAGAGGTTGGGGGGAGGGGTTGGACGAGCAGTACTTC
clone_size: .
d_call: TRBD2
v_call: TRBV15
j_call: TRBJ2-7

cdr3_aa: CASSSEGASNEKLFF
cdr3_nt: TGTGCCAGCAGTTCCGAGGGGGCCAGTAATGAAAAACTGTTTTTT
clone_size: .
d_call: TRBD1
v_call: TRBV27
j_call: TRBJ1-4

cdr3_aa: CSARDSGSYEQYF
cdr3_nt: TGCAGCGCGCGAGATTCGGGCTCCTACGAGCAGTACTTC
clone_size: .
d_call: .
v_call: TRBV29-1
j_call: TRBJ2-7

cdr3_aa: CASSIGSGASTDTQYF
cdr3_nt: TGTGCCAGTAGTATAGGTAGCGGGGCTAGCACAGATACGCAGTATTTT
clone_size: .
d_call: TRBD2
v_call: TRBV19
j_call: TRBJ2-3

cdr3_aa: CASSLGTVSYEQYF
cdr3_nt: TGCGCCAGCAGCTTGGGGACAGTGTCCTACGAGCAGTACTTC
clone_size: .
d_call: .
v_call: TRBV5-1
j_call: TRBJ2-7

cdr3_aa: CASSMSGRNNEQFF
cdr3_nt: TGTGCCAGTAGTATGAGCGGGAGAAACAATGAGCAGTTCTTC
clone_size: .
d_call: TRBD2
v_call: TRBV19
j_call: TRBJ2-1

cdr3_aa: CASSPRDRGNTGELFF
cdr3_nt: TGTGCCAGCAGCCCCCGCGACAGGGGGAACACCGGGGAGCTGTTTTTT
clone_size: .
d_call: TRBD1
v_call: TRBV9
j_call: TRBJ2-2

cdr3_aa: CASSLRESGNTIYF
cdr3_nt: TGTGCCAGCAGTTTGAGGGAATCTGGAAACACCATATATTTT
clone_size: .
d_call: .
v_call: TRBV6-5
j_call: TRBJ1-3

cdr3_aa: CASSPTIGELFF
cdr3_nt: TGTGCCAGCTCACCAACCATCGGGGAGCTGTTTTTT
clone_size: .
d_call: .
v_call: TRBV18
j_call: TRBJ2-2

cdr3_aa: CASRKRGQIATNEKLFF
cdr3_nt: TGTGCCAGCAGGAAGAGGGGACAGATTGCAACTAATGAAAAACTGTTTTTT
clone_size: .
d_call: TRBD1
v_call: TRBV2
j_call: TRBJ1-4

cdr3_aa: CASSYFGQGIGELFF
cdr3_nt: TGTGCCAGCAGTTACTTTGGACAGGGTATCGGGGAGCTGTTTTTT
clone_size: .
d_call: TRBD1
v_call: TRBV6-2/TRBV6-3
j_call: TRBJ2-2

cdr3_aa: CASSHTGAGIEDTQYF
cdr3_nt: TGTGCCAGCAGCCACACAGGGGCCGGGATAGAAGATACGCAGTATTTT
clone_size: .
d_call: TRBD1
v_call: TRBV7-3
j_call: TRBJ2-3

cdr3_aa: CASSVNPGQGTYGYTF
cdr3_nt: TGTGCCAGCAGCGTAAATCCGGGACAGGGGACCTATGGCTACACCTTC
clone_size: .
d_call: TRBD1
v_call: TRBV9
j_call: TRBJ1-2

cdr3_aa: CASSEGIFRSSYNEQFF
cdr3_nt: TGTGCCAGCAGTGAAGGGATATTTAGAAGCTCCTACAATGAGCAGTTCTTC
clone_size: .
d_call: .
v_call: TRBV6-1
j_call: TRBJ2-1

cdr3_aa: CASSQDGYNQPQHF
cdr3_nt: TGCGCCAGCAGCCAAGATGGCTACAATCAGCCCCAGCATTTT
clone_size: .
d_call: .
v_call: TRBV4-3
j_call: TRBJ1-5

cdr3_aa: CASSQAGGPENEQFF
cdr3_nt: TGTGCCAGCAGCCAAGCGGGCGGGCCAGAGAATGAGCAGTTCTTC
clone_size: .
d_call: .
v_call: TRBV4-2
j_call: TRBJ2-1

cdr3_aa: CASSPSGHTEAFF
cdr3_nt: TGCGCCAGCAGCCCCTCGGGTCACACTGAAGCTTTCTTT
clone_size: .
d_call: .
v_call: TRBV5-1
j_call: TRBJ1-1

cdr3_aa: CASSLLAGGGFYSNQPQHF
cdr3_nt: TGTGCCAGCAGTTTATTGGCAGGGGGGGGTTTTTATAGCAATCAGCCCCAGCATTTT
clone_size: hyperexpanded
d_call: TRBD1
v_call: TRBV28
j_call: TRBJ1-5

cdr3_aa: CASSRTGASNQPQHF
cdr3_nt: TGTGCCAGTAGTAGGACAGGCGCGAGCAATCAGCCCCAGCATTTT
clone_size: .
d_call: TRBD1
v_call: TRBV19
j_call: TRBJ1-5

cdr3_aa: CASSLTGARGNTIYF
cdr3_nt: TGTGCCAGCAGCTTAACGGGGGCGAGGGGAAACACCATATATTTT
clone_size: once
d_call: .
v_call: TRBV7-2
j_call: TRBJ1-3

cdr3_aa: CASTPDGSPYSGANVLTF
cdr3_nt: TGTGCCAGCACCCCTGACGGTAGCCCTTACTCTGGGGCCAACGTCCTGACTTTC
clone_size: .
d_call: .
v_call: TRBV7-2
j_call: TRBJ2-6

cdr3_aa: CASSFYAGLAEGNEQFF
cdr3_nt: TGTGCCAGCAGCTTTTACGCCGGGCTAGCGGAGGGGAATGAGCAGTTCTTC
clone_size: once
d_call: TRBD2
v_call: TRBV9
j_call: TRBJ2-1

cdr3_aa: CASSLTAGGTDTQYF
cdr3_nt: TGTGCCAGCAGTTTAACTGCGGGAGGAACAGATACGCAGTATTTT
clone_size: .
d_call: TRBD2
v_call: TRBV28
j_call: TRBJ2-3

cdr3_aa: CASSVAQIGTEAFF
cdr3_nt: TGTGCCAGTAGTGTGGCCCAAATCGGAACTGAAGCTTTCTTT
clone_size: .
d_call: .
v_call: TRBV19
j_call: TRBJ1-1

cdr3_aa: CASSVVVGAYNEQFF
cdr3_nt: TGTGCCAGCAGCGTAGTTGTGGGAGCCTACAATGAGCAGTTCTTC
clone_size: .
d_call: .
v_call: TRBV9
j_call: TRBJ2-1

cdr3_aa: CSVNQPSGSRNEQFF
cdr3_nt: TGCAGCGTTAACCAACCGAGCGGGAGTAGGAATGAGCAGTTCTTC
clone_size: .
d_call: TRBD2
v_call: TRBV29-1
j_call: TRBJ2-1

cdr3_aa: CASRKTSSVGNEQFF
cdr3_nt: TGTGCCAGCAGGAAGACTAGTAGCGTGGGTAATGAGCAGTTCTTC
clone_size: .
d_call: .
v_call: TRBV2
j_call: TRBJ2-1